This TCR beta chain appears in the sequencing data of a study of technical replicates of blood from a handful of donors. Some clones are missing from TCRdb's copy, which holds only in-frame ones; the method was immunoSEQ multiplex PCR. The sample holds 70,000 or so clones, roughly 88% seen once. The table lists this clone with many counts. The CDR3 sequence is 15 residues long. Germline V gene data show CDR1 as MNHNS and CDR2 as SASEGT. Trimming removed 4 bases at V and 0 bases at J, with 13 bases between. Input material: PBMCs. This receptor was taken from a human donor in good health. Some clones in this sample may be carry-over from other donors' samples. The chain has TRBV6-1 and TRBJ2-7; D possibly corresponds to TRBD2 (7 bases). CDR3 sequence (DNA): TGTGCCAGCAGTGCCGAGGGGGGGAGCTCCTACGAGCAGTACTTC. Translation gives CASSAEGGSSYEQYF.